This T cell receptor beta chain was profiled in a study of blood T cell repertoires in COVID-19. The assay was immunoSEQ multiplex PCR, and TCRdb's table has in-frame clones only and misses some. There are 150,000 to 200,000 clones in the sample; 90% occur only once, and 18% lies in the top ten. The clonotype comes from a man aged 55 to 70 with active or convalescent COVID-19. The specimen was peripheral blood.

CDR3 coding DNA: TGTGCCAGTAGTTCTCTTCAGTCACACTCTGGAAACACCATATATTTT. Translating it yields CASSSLQSHSGNTIYF. This chain joins TRBV19 and TRBJ1-3; no clear D gene. The CDR3 is made up of 16 amino acids. Per germline, CDR1 LNHDA and CDR2 SQIVND (reference sequence). With 5 bases removed from V and 0 bases from J, the gap between germline ends came to 14 bases.